Below, one T cell receptor beta chain is given with its context. Its target is unknown. This sample is drawn from a study of vaccination and CD4 T cells after COVID-19. V was pared by 7 bases and J by 0 bases, with 13 bases between. CDR3 length: 16 amino acids. Per germline, CDR1 LNHNV and CDR2 YYDKDF (reference sequence). The study sequenced cultured CD4+ T cell DNA using the Oncomine TCR Beta short-read assay. TCRdb independently ran MiXCR on the PCR reads; one entry per CDR3 protein. The table has around 10,000 distinct CDR3 sequences, about 31% seen once. Treatment indicated: roughly 10-day PBMC culture with coronavirus spike peptide pools or control peptides (ViraFEST assay).

This clonotype was obtained from a human donor who had recovered from COVID-19. Sequenced material: CD4+ T cells from blood, cultured in vitro, taken after SARS-CoV-2 vaccination. The chain carries TRBV15 and TRBJ2-6; D assignment may be TRBD1 or TRBD2 (5 bases each). The CDR3 loop is CATIRDRSSGANVLTF. In nucleotides, the CDR3 is TGTGCCACCATTAGGGACCGTAGCTCTGGGGCCAACGTCCTGACTTTC.